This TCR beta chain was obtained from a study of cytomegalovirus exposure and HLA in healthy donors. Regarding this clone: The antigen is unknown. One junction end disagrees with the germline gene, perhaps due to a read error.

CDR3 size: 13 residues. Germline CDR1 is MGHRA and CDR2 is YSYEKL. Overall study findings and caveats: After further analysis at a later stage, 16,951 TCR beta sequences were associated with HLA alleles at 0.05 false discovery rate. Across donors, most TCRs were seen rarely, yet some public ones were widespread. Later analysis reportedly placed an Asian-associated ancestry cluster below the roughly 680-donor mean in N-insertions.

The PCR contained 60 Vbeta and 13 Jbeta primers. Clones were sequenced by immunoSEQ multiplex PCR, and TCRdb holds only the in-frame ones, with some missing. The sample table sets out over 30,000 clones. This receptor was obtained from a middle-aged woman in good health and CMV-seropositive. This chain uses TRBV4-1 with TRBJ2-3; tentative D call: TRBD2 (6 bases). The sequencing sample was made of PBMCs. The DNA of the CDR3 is TGCGCCAGCAGCCGCCGGGAGACAGATAAGCAGTATTTT. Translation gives CASSRRETDKQYF.